One sample yielded the 4 T cell receptor beta chains listed below, sequenced in a study of identical twins. Each CDR3 protein gets one entry after TCRdb re-called the 5' RACE reads with MiXCR. This sample has hundreds of thousands of distinct CDR3 sequences, with 20% to 25% found just once. These same records also appear under a second study, on T cells expressing NK-cell markers.

The sequenced sample consisted of CD4+ T cells sorted from blood. These receptors all come from a woman aged 18-29 years in good health.

This clonotype was detected a few times. This chain uses TRBV6-6 with TRBJ1-1; 7 bases are shared with TRBD1. V shed 8 bases and J 10 bases; nucleotides not matched to a gene: 7. The CDR3 length is 11 residues. Germline CDR1 MNHNY, CDR2 SVGAGI (reference sequence). Here the CDR3 DNA reads TGTGCCAGCGTACTCCAGGGGGGAGCTTTCTTT. Protein product: CASVLQGGAFF.

This clonotype was recorded many times. The V gene is TRBV7-2, the J gene TRBJ2-7; D unclear. CDR1 is SGHTA, CDR2 FQGNSA, per germline. The CDR3 has 11 amino acids. V shed 10 bases and J shed 3 bases, with 10 bases lying between them. The CDR3 reads CATTSHYEQYF. CDR3 nucleotides: TGTGCCACAACTTCGCACTACGAGCAGTACTTC.

This clonotype occurred a few times. This chain connects TRBV6-2 or TRBV6-3 to TRBJ2-3; TRBD2 agrees at 9 bases. The CDR3 runs 16 residues. Germline CDR1 and CDR2: MNHEY and SVGEGT. After removal of 2 bases from V and 1 base from J, the junction contained 4 bases not matched to a gene. The CDR3 bases are TGTGCCAGCAGTTACCCCGCGGGAGGGGGCACAGATACGCAGTATTTT. It encodes CASSYPAGGGTDTQYF.

This clonotype is classed as medium-sized. V and J are TRBV5-1 and TRBJ2-7, with unresolved D. This CDR3 is built from 11 residues. Trimming took off 3 bases at V and 3 bases at J, with 4 bases between the two ends. Germline lookup yields CDR1 SGHRS and CDR2 YFSETQ. CDR3 sequence (DNA): TGCGCCAGCAGCTCAGACTACGAGCAGTACTTC. It specifies CASSSDYEQYF.